This TCR beta chain was sequenced in a study of shared clonotypes between healthy human individuals. The wider study: Each donor had three CD4 naive, three CD4 memory, two CD8 naive and one CD8 memory plate.

The V gene's germline CDR1 is MGHDK and CDR2 SYGVNS. The CDR3 covers 15 residues. Points from the study as a whole: Naive subsets usually exceeded memory subsets in estimated richness. Clonotype sharing across donors was expected to vary with sequencing depth.

With respect to this clone: Antigen: not known.

Method: immunoSEQ multiplex PCR; TCRdb's copy keeps in-frame clones and lacks some. The sample lists approximately 2.5 million clones, 93% occurring once. Subsets obtained from CD4+ cells comprised CD45RA+ naive and CD45RA-negative memory cells. This TCR was recovered from a man between 18 and 29 years old in good health. Some clones in this sample may be carry-over from other donors' samples. This sequence joins TRBV25-1 and TRBJ2-7, with TRBD2 identical over 11 bases. The sequenced sample consisted of naive CD4+ T cells from PBMCs. Subset specified: CD45RA+ positively selected. The CDR3 sequence: CASALAGGLSYEQYF. As DNA, the CDR3 is TGTGCTTCGGCTCTAGCGGGAGGACTCTCCTACGAGCAGTACTTC.